Given below is one T cell receptor (beta chain) in context. Its antigen is currently unknown. The PCR used 60 Vbeta and 13 Jbeta primers. Some clones are missing from TCRdb's copy, which holds only in-frame ones; the method was immunoSEQ multiplex PCR. Among fewer than 200,000 clones listed, about 68% were seen once. The V end was cut by 1 base, the J end by 5 bases, with 9 bases between. The CDR3 sequence is 13 residues long. Germline CDR1 reads SEHNR; CDR2 reads FQNEAQ (reference sequence). The sample belongs to a study of cytomegalovirus exposure and HLA in healthy donors. Findings of the study overall: The authors later found HLA-associated TCR beta chains more clonally expanded than equally common others.

The sample comprised PBMCs. The sequence came from a female donor in good health and CMV-seronegative. This chain uses TRBV7-9 with TRBJ2-7; no clear D gene. The CDR3 region has the DNA TGTGCCAGCAGCTTAGAGGTCCGGGACGAGCAGTACTTC. Translation gives CASSLEVRDEQYF. The full variable domain, in which reference TRBV7-9 and TRBJ2-7 provide the parts outside the CDR3, is DTGVSQNPRHKITKRGQNVTFRCDPISEHNRLYWYRQTLGQGPEFLTYFQNEAQLEKSRLLSDRFSAERPKGSFSTLEIQRTEQGDSAMYLCASSLEVRDEQYFGPGTRLTVT.